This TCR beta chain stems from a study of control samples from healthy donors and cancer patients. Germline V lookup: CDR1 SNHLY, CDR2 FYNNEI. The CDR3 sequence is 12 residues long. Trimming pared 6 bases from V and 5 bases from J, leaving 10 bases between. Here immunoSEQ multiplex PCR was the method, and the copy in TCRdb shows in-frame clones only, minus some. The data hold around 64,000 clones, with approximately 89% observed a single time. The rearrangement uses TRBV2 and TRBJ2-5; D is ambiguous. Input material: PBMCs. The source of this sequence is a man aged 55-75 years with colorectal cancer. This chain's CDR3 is CASSASVETQYF. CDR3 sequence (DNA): TGTGCCAGCAGCGCTTCCGTGGAGACCCAGTACTTC.